The present T cell receptor (beta chain) was sequenced within a study of T cell clonotyping in hematopoietic cell transplantation. Study details: Recipients' pretransplant samples followed cytoreduction. General observations from the study: At the given depth, recipient repertoires were over 95% de novo clonotypes.

Data came from immunoSEQ multiplex PCR; TCRdb stores just in-frame clones and leaves some out. Here the sample spans some 76,000 clones, 95% to 97% being singletons. The time point: recipient sample about 28 days before transplant, after cytoreduction. Turning to this clone: Its target is unknown.

Trimming left V 3 bases short and J 11 bases short, with 14 bases between. CDR1 SGHRS and CDR2 YFSETQ come from the germline V gene. The CDR3 consists of 12 residues. The sequence derives from a woman in her forties or fifties with acute myeloid leukemia. Some clones in this sample may be carry-over from other donors' samples. This sample comprised peripheral blood mononuclear cells, obtained before stem cell transplant. The genes are TRBV5-1 and TRBJ1-1, with D possibly TRBD1 on 5 matching bases. CDR3 sequence (DNA): TGCGCCAGCAGCTCGACAGTGCCTGGGGCTTTCTTT. This encodes CASSSTVPGAFF.